These 29 T cell receptor beta chains were sequenced from one sample in a study of CD8 T cells in ankylosing spondylitis. Each CDR3 protein gets one entry after TCRdb re-called the 5' RACE reads with MiXCR. The repertoire holds some 38,000 distinct CDR3 sequences, with approximately 10% as singletons. The specimen sequenced was blood, either unsorted or a sorted T cell fraction (not recorded which). These receptor sequences come from a male donor with ankylosing spondylitis or in good health (not recorded which).

This chain uses TRBV4-1 with TRBJ2-3, with TRBD2 matching over 12 bases. This CDR3 is 17 amino acids long. CDR1 is MGHRA, CDR2 YSYEKL, per germline. The ends lost 3 bases at V and 6 bases at J; junction bases unmatched: 10. Here the CDR3 reads CASSHLTSGRMGDTQYF. The CDR3 DNA reads TGCGCCAGCAGCCATCTTACTAGCGGGAGGATGGGGGATACGCAGTATTTT.

This clonotype was observed many times. V gene TRBV19 combines with J gene TRBJ1-5; 8 bases fit TRBD1. With V trimmed by 5 bases and J by 4 bases, 10 bases remained unmatched. The germline gives CDR1 LNHDA, CDR2 SQIVND (reference sequence). The CDR3 is 16 amino acids. CDR3 nucleotides: TGTGCCAGTAGTGCGTTAGACAGGGGATGGAATCAGCCCCAGCATTTT. It translates to CASSALDRGWNQPQHF. Combining the CDR3 with reference TRBV19 and TRBJ1-5 gives the whole variable domain DGGITQSPKYLFRKEGQNVTLSCEQNLNHDAMYWYRQDPGQGLRLIYYSQIVNDFQKGDIAEGYSVSREKKESFPLTVTSAQKNPTAFYLCASSALDRGWNQPQHFGDGTRLSIL.

This clonotype has at least ten counts. The chain links TRBV29-1 to TRBJ1-1, with D perhaps TRBD1 (5 bases). The CDR3 is 14 residues long. The germline gives CDR1 SQVTM, CDR2 ANQGSEA. V shed 7 bases and J shed 1 base, with 16 bases lying between them. In nucleotides, the CDR3 is TGCAGCGCCAGGGTCTCACAAGGGAACACTGAAGCTTTCTTT. It encodes CSARVSQGNTEAFF.

This clonotype was detected many times. The chain uses TRBV20-1 and TRBJ2-7; weak D call: TRBD1 (6 bases). CDR1 is DFQATT, CDR2 SNEGSKA, per germline (reference sequence). V lost 3 bases and J 4 bases, leaving 16 bases between the germline ends. The CDR3 contains 14 residues. Here the CDR3 DNA reads TGCAGTGCTAGTCCTGGACAGACCCTTTACGAGCAGTACTTC. This translates into CSASPGQTLYEQYF.

This clonotype turned up a few times. This chain joins TRBV29-1 and TRBJ2-3, with D possibly TRBD1 on 6 matching bases. The V gene's germline CDR1 is SQVTM and CDR2 ANQGSEA. Deletions cut 4 bases from V and 5 bases from J, with 13 bases between. The CDR3 has 13 residues. CDR3 bases: TGCAGCGTTGGCCAGGGGAGTGGAGATACGCAGTATTTT. Translation gives CSVGQGSGDTQYF.

This clonotype was found many times. This chain uses TRBV2 with TRBJ2-7; D unclear. CDR3 length equals 11 residues. Germline V gene sequence: CDR1 SNHLY, CDR2 FYNNEI. V gave up 6 bases and J gave up 4 bases, with 7 bases separating them. This CDR3 is CASSQQYEQYF. CDR3 nucleotide sequence: TGTGCCAGCAGCCAACAGTACGAGCAGTACTTC.

This clonotype was detected ten times or more. The chain recombines TRBV5-5 with TRBJ2-7; D unclear. CDR3 length: 12 residues. The V gene lost 3 bases and the J gene lost 4 bases, with 8 bases spanning the gap. From germline, CDR1 is SGHKS and CDR2 YYEKEE (reference sequence). The CDR3 DNA is TGTGCCAGCAGCTACCAGGAATACGAGCAGTACTTC. Its protein product is CASSYQEYEQYF.

The rearrangement links TRBV5-1 to TRBJ1-1, with D possibly TRBD1 on 5 matching bases. The CDR3 runs 15 residues. Trimming removed 4 bases from V and 0 bases from J, with 13 bases in between. Germline V gene sequence: CDR1 SGHRS, CDR2 YFSETQ. The CDR3 reads CASSRSGEMNTEAFF. The CDR3 DNA sequence: TGCGCCAGCAGCAGGTCGGGGGAAATGAACACTGAAGCTTTCTTT.

This clonotype was counted at least ten times. The chain recombines TRBV6-5 with TRBJ2-1, with D hard to call. V lost 0 bases to trimming and J lost 9 bases, with 12 bases between them. Looked up from germline, CDR1 is MNHEY and CDR2 is SVGAGI. The CDR3 spans 14 residues. The DNA of the CDR3 is TGTGCCAGCAGTTACTCAGACGGCTGGGGTGAGCAGTTCTTC. Its translation is CASSYSDGWGEQFF.

V usage is TRBV5-4 and J usage is TRBJ2-1; D assignment may be TRBD1 or TRBD2 (5 bases each). V was shortened by 7 bases and J by 6 bases, with 23 bases between the two germline ends. The CDR3 is 16 residues long. Germline assignment: CDR1 SGHNT and CDR2 YYREEE (reference sequence). The CDR3 sequence: CASFNMFGTPSNEQFF. The DNA of the CDR3 is TGTGCCAGCTTCAACATGTTCGGGACCCCAAGCAATGAGCAGTTCTTC.

The chain joins TRBV20-1 to TRBJ2-5; 9 bases fit TRBD2. The V and J ends lost 3 bases and 5 bases, in that order; junction bases with no gene match: 7. The CDR3 spans 14 residues. Germline CDR1 DFQATT, CDR2 SNEGSKA (reference sequence). The DNA for the CDR3 is TGCAGTGCTAGGAAGGCTAGCGGGATGGAGACCCAGTACTTC. Amino acid sequence: CSARKASGMETQYF.

This clonotype has more than one count but fewer than ten. The chain links TRBV28 to TRBJ2-1; 13 nucleotides agree with TRBD2. The CDR3 sequence is 18 residues long. V shed 5 bases, J shed 6 bases, and the junction held 13 bases outside the gene matches. The germline V gene has CDR1 MDHEN and CDR2 SYDVKM. The chain's CDR3 is CASSPFGTSGTASNEQFF. Written as DNA, the CDR3 is TGTGCCAGCAGTCCCTTTGGGACTAGCGGGACGGCCTCCAATGAGCAGTTCTTC.

This sequence joins TRBV6-2 or TRBV6-3 and TRBJ2-7, with TRBD1 identical over 8 bases. There are 13 residues in the CDR3. Germline lookup yields CDR1 MNHEY and CDR2 SVGEGT. V trimming: 7 bases; J trimming: 6 bases; junction bases outside the gene matches: 8. The CDR3 here is CASKLGTGREQYF. The CDR3 DNA sequence: TGTGCCAGCAAGCTAGGGACAGGACGCGAGCAGTACTTC.

This clonotype has more than one count but fewer than ten. The chain employs TRBV18 and TRBJ1-2; D not resolved. CDR3 length equals 15 residues. Germline CDR1 is KGHSH and CDR2 is LQKENI. Trimming took off 2 bases at V and 0 bases at J, with 10 bases between the two ends. The CDR3 region has the DNA TGTGCCAGCTCACCAAGGGCCGGAGCTAACTATGGCTACACCTTC. Translating gives CASSPRAGANYGYTF.

On this clonotype: At one end the junction does not follow the germline gene, possibly because of a read error. The chain couples TRBV4-2 to TRBJ2-1; D unclear. The CDR3 is 15 residues long. Germline assignment: CDR1 LGHNA and CDR2 YNFKEQ. CDR3 loop: CAISPGLPSYNEQFF. For the CDR3, the DNA is TGTGCCATCAGCCCTGGGCTCCCCTCCTACAATGAGCAGTTCTTC.

The chain combines TRBV10-3 with TRBJ2-2; the match to TRBD2 covers 9 bases. CDR1 is ENHRY, CDR2 SYGVKD, per germline. Germline trimming cut 9 bases from V and 6 bases from J; bases unmatched to any gene: 8. CDR3 length: 14 amino acids. The CDR3 is CAISQREEAGELFF. The CDR3 nucleotides are TGTGCCATTTCTCAGCGGGAGGAAGCCGGGGAGCTGTTTTTT.

This clonotype was counted at least ten times. The rearrangement links TRBV5-6 to TRBJ2-1; weak D call: TRBD2 (5 bases). Per germline, CDR1 SGHDT and CDR2 YYEEEE. The CDR3 length is 14 residues. V was trimmed by 2 bases and J by 4 bases, leaving 10 bases between them. The CDR3 loop is CASSFSDLYNEQFF. Written as DNA, the CDR3 is TGTGCCAGCAGCTTTAGCGACCTTTACAATGAGCAGTTCTTC.

This clonotype showed up many times. The genes are TRBV5-6 and TRBJ2-7; D remains ambiguous. Looked up from germline, CDR1 is SGHDT and CDR2 is YYEEEE. The CDR3 contains 11 residues. V gave up 4 bases and J gave up 3 bases, with 5 bases separating them. The CDR3 reads CASSTYYEQYF. The DNA for the CDR3 is TGTGCCAGCAGCACCTACTACGAGCAGTACTTC.

This clonotype was observed a handful of times. This chain uses TRBV7-8 with TRBJ2-7; 7 bases line up with TRBD2. Germline-derived CDR1 and CDR2 are SGHVS and FQNEAQ. V trimming: 5 bases; J trimming: 0 bases; junction bases outside the gene matches: 4. CDR3 length: 14 amino acids. The CDR3 sequence: CASSPGTNSYEQYF. CDR3 sequence (DNA): TGTGCCAGCAGCCCGGGGACTAACTCCTACGAGCAGTACTTC.

This clonotype was detected many times. The chain carries TRBV5-1 and TRBJ2-5, with D perhaps given as TRBD1 or TRBD2 (5 bases each). The CDR3 runs to 14 residues. The germline V gene has CDR1 SGHRS and CDR2 YFSETQ. Trimming cost V 4 bases and J 5 bases, with 15 bases left between them. This chain's CDR3 is CASSPTGTSETQYF. The CDR3, as DNA: TGCGCCAGCAGCCCCACGGGGACCTCGGAGACCCAGTACTTC.

This clonotype was recorded many times. The chain carries TRBV3-1 and TRBJ1-1, with D possibly being TRBD1 (6 bases). The CDR3 sequence is 17 residues long. Per germline, CDR1 LGHDT and CDR2 YNNKEL (reference sequence). Trimming shortened V by 2 bases and J by 1 base, and 17 bases separated the two germline ends. DNA for the CDR3: TGTGCCAGCAGCCAATACCGGGACATCAAATCGAACACTGAAGCTTTCTTT. This encodes CASSQYRDIKSNTEAFF.

The sample holds many counts of this clonotype. The CDR3 region is CSGVRHEQFF. DNA for the CDR3: TGCAGCGGGGTTCGGCACGAGCAGTTCTTC. The chain carries TRBV29-1 and TRBJ2-1; D uncertain. Germline loops: CDR1 SQVTM, CDR2 ANQGSEA. This CDR3 comprises 10 residues. V was trimmed by 7 bases and J by 10 bases, leaving 11 bases between them.

This clonotype was seen at least ten times. The chain combines TRBV9 with TRBJ2-2; D gene unclear. Germline V lookup: CDR1 SGDLS, CDR2 YYNGEE. The CDR3 runs 14 residues. V was clipped by 4 bases and J by 3 bases, with 10 bases between them. The CDR3 loop reads CASSPQPDTGELFF. In nucleotides, the CDR3 is TGTGCCAGCAGCCCCCAGCCAGACACCGGGGAGCTGTTTTTT.

The J gene is TRBJ2-1, the V gene TRBV29-1; weak D call: TRBD2 (6 bases). Trimming cost V 4 bases and J 2 bases, with 9 bases left between them. Germline loops: CDR1 SQVTM, CDR2 ANQGSEA. The CDR3 spans 13 residues. In nucleotides, the CDR3 is TGCAGCGTTGCTGGAGGGCCCTACAATGAGCAGTTCTTC. Translated, it gives CSVAGGPYNEQFF.

This clonotype was recorded at least ten times. The gene calls are TRBV7-9 and TRBJ2-1; the D gene could be TRBD1 or TRBD2 (5 bases each). This CDR3 spans 16 amino acids. From germline, CDR1 is SEHNR and CDR2 FQNEAQ (reference sequence). V dropped 4 bases and J dropped 4 bases, with 17 bases sitting between them. The CDR3 nucleotides are TGTGCCAGCAGCTCCCCCGGGGCCCCTGGTTACAATGAGCAGTTCTTC. This translates into CASSSPGAPGYNEQFF.

This clonotype was detected ten times or more. CDR3: CASSLPGQGGSYEQYF. The CDR3 DNA follows: TGTGCCAGCAGCCTCCCCGGACAGGGTGGTTCCTACGAGCAGTACTTC. The genes are TRBV7-8 and TRBJ2-7; 8 positions match TRBD1. This CDR3 is built from 16 residues. Germline values: CDR1 SGHVS, CDR2 FQNEAQ. Trimming took 5 bases from V and 1 from J; bases not matched to a gene: 10.

This clonotype has a handful of counts. The chain combines TRBV3-1 with TRBJ2-3, with 7 bases identical to TRBD2. This CDR3 comprises 17 residues. V shed 10 bases, J shed 4 bases, and the junction held 20 bases outside the gene matches. Germline CDR1 LGHDT, CDR2 YNNKEL (reference sequence). The CDR3: CATCQGYGGRRADTQYF. CDR3 DNA: TGTGCCACCTGCCAAGGTTACGGCGGGAGAAGGGCAGATACGCAGTATTTT.

This clonotype has ten or more counts. The V gene is TRBV11-2, the J gene TRBJ2-5; weak D call: TRBD1 (5 bases). The CDR3 consists of 17 residues. Germline V CDR1 and CDR2: SGHAT, FQNNGV. V was trimmed by 3 bases and J by 1 base, leaving 18 bases between them. The CDR3 reads CASSFNGRATLQETQYF. In DNA form, the CDR3 reads TGTGCCAGCAGCTTTAACGGCAGGGCCACCCTCCAAGAGACCCAGTACTTC.

Ten or more counts support this clonotype. V and J are TRBV12-3 or TRBV12-4 and TRBJ1-1, with D possibly matching TRBD1 (5 bases). V dropped 5 bases and J dropped 4 bases, with 20 bases sitting between them. The CDR3 is 16 residues long. The CDR3 bases are TGTGCCAGCAGTCCCCGGGACCGCGCGGAGTCCACTGAAGCTTTCTTT. This gives the protein CASSPRDRAESTEAFF.